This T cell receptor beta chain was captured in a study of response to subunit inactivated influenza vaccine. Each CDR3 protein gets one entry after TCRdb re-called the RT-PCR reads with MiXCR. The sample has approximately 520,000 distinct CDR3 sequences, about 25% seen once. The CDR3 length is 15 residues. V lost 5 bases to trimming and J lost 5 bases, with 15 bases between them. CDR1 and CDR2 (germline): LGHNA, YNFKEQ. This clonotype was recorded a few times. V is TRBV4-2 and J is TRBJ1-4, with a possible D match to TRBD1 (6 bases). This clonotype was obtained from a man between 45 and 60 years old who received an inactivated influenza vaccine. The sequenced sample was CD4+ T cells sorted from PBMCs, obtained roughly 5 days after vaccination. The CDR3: CASSLSGTSNEKLFF. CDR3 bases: TGTGCCAGCAGCTTATCCGGGACATCGAATGAAAAACTGTTTTTT.